This T cell receptor beta chain emerged from a study of control samples from healthy donors and cancer patients. CDR3 length: 14 residues. Germline CDR1 MDHEN, CDR2 SYDVKM. Trimming pared 9 bases from V and 0 bases from J, leaving 9 bases between. The data were produced by immunoSEQ multiplex PCR, yet TCRdb's version contains in-frame clones alone and is incomplete. The repertoire holds roughly 130,000 clones, with 80% to 95% as singletons. This TCR came from a man between 18 and 29 years old in good health. The sequencing sample was made of blood. V usage is TRBV28 and J usage is TRBJ1-6, with D possibly TRBD1 on 5 matching bases. In DNA, the CDR3 is TGTGCCAGTACAGGCTCCTCCTATAATTCACCCCTCCACTTT. It translates to CASTGSSYNSPLHF.